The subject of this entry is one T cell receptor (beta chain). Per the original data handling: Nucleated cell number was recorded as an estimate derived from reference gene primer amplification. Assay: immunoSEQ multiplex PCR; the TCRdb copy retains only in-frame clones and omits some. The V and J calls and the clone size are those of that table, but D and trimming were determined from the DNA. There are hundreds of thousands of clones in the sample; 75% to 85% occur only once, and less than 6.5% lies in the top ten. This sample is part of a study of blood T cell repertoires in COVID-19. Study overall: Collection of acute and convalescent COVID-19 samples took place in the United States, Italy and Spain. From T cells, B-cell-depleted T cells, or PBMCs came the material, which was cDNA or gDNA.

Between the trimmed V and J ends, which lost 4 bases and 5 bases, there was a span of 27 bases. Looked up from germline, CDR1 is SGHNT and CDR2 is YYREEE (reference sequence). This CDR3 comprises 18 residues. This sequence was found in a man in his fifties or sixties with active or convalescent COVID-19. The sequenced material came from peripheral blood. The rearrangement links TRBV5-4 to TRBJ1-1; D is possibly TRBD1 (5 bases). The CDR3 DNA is TGTGCCAGCAGCATCAGCGGGGGGTATTTTTCTAGGGCAACTGAAGCTTTCTTT. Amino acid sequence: CASSISGGYFSRATEAFF.